A selection of T cell receptor beta chains follows, all from one sample in a study of OX40 agonist ivuxolimab in advanced cancers. Only in-frame clones appear in the TCRdb table, and some are missing; sequencing was by immunoSEQ multiplex PCR. The sample consists of around 33,000 clones, over 90% of them appearing once. The sequences come from CD4+ or CD8+ T cells sorted from blood, collected in a trial of the OX40 agonist ivuxolimab. These receptors came from an adult with an advanced solid tumor such as melanoma, head and neck, liver or kidney cancer. Each CDR3 is given with its conserved first and last residue. The D gene is left open where the match is weak. Clone size is stated in some rows and not others, as once, few, many or a class when expanded.

clone size	D gene	V gene	J gene	CDR3 protein	CDR3 DNA
NA	NA	TRBV28	TRBJ1-2	CASRGVSYGYTF	TGTGCCAGCAGGGGTGTCTCTTATGGCTACACCTTC
NA	NA	TRBV6-6	TRBJ1-2	CASSTGGGNNYGYTF	TGTGCCAGTTCCACCGGGGGGGGCAATAACTATGGCTACACCTTC
NA	NA	TRBV28	TRBJ1-6	CASSRDDTSPLHF	TGTGCCAGCAGCCGGGACGACACTTCACCCCTCCACTTT
NA	NA	TRBV9	TRBJ1-3	CASSVGWAGSGNTIYF	TGTGCCAGCAGCGTAGGATGGGCCGGCTCTGGAAACACCATATATTTT
NA	NA	TRBV6-5	TRBJ1-6	CASSYSSSNSPLHF	TGTGCCAGCAGTTACTCGTCCAGTAATTCACCCCTCCACTTT
NA	NA	TRBV6-6	TRBJ1-4	CASSYPGRTNEKLFF	TGTGCCAGCAGTTACCCGGGGAGGACTAATGAAAAACTGTTTTTT
NA	TRBD1	TRBV29-1	TRBJ2-3	CSVGVQGADTQYF	TGCAGCGTTGGAGTTCAGGGGGCTGATACGCAGTATTTT
NA	TRBD1	TRBV10-3	TRBJ1-1	CAISASSGDRNTEAFF	TGTGCCATCAGTGCTAGTTCGGGGGACAGAAACACTGAAGCTTTCTTT
NA	NA	TRBV10-2	TRBJ1-4	CASSEGGAGNEKLFF	TGCGCCAGCAGTGAAGGAGGGGCCGGTAATGAAAAACTGTTTTTT
few	NA	TRBV9	TRBJ1-5	CASSSPGPNQPQHF	TGTGCCAGCAGTTCCCCGGGGCCTAATCAGCCCCAGCATTTT
NA	NA	TRBV5-1	TRBJ2-2	CASSLGGATAITGELFF	TGCGCCAGCAGCTTGGGGGGGGCGACGGCCATCACCGGGGAGCTGTTTTTT
NA	NA	TRBV7-2	TRBJ2-5	CASSSRTAGETQYF	TGTGCCAGCAGCTCTAGGACTGCCGGGGAGACCCAGTACTTC
NA	NA	TRBV6-6	TRBJ2-7	CASSYGPDYEQYF	TGTGCCAGCAGTTACGGCCCGGACTACGAGCAGTACTTC
NA	NA	TRBV7-9	TRBJ2-3	CASSLDGGGNLDTDTQYF	TGTGCCAGCAGCTTAGATGGCGGCGGGAACTTGGACACAGATACGCAGTATTTT
NA	NA	TRBV2	TRBJ1-5	CASSEGRQNQPQHF	TGTGCCAGCAGTGAAGGGCGTCAGAATCAGCCCCAGCATTTT
NA	NA	TRBV10-3	TRBJ1-1	CAISGGQMNTEAFF	TGTGCCATCAGCGGTGGGCAGATGAACACTGAAGCTTTCTTT
NA	TRBD1	TRBV19	TRBJ2-2	CASSPDRWSGELFF	TGTGCCAGTAGTCCGGACAGGTGGAGCGGGGAGCTGTTTTTT
NA	TRBD2	TRBV7-9	TRBJ2-3	CASSLTSPQDTQYF	TGTGCCAGCAGCCTGACTAGCCCACAAGATACGCAGTATTTT
NA	NA	TRBV7-2	TRBJ1-3	CASSLQGWGSGNTIYF	TGTGCCAGCAGCCTACAGGGATGGGGCTCTGGAAACACCATATATTTT
NA	NA	TRBV6-1	TRBJ1-3	CASRRGDSGNTIYF	TGTGCCAGCAGGAGGGGGGACTCTGGAAACACCATATATTTT
NA	NA	TRBV7-9	TRBJ2-3	CASSQDSYTDTQYF	TGTGCCAGCAGCCAGGACTCCTACACAGATACGCAGTATTTT
NA	NA	TRBV30	TRBJ1-2	CAWSVGTLGGYTF	TGTGCCTGGAGTGTGGGGACATTAGGCGGCTACACCTTC
NA	TRBD1	TRBV30	TRBJ1-2	CAWSSIQGTNYGYTF	TGTGCCTGGAGTTCGATACAGGGGACCAACTATGGCTACACCTTC
NA	NA	TRBV5-5	TRBJ2-1	CASSLYLDSYNEQFF	TGTGCCAGCAGCTTATACCTGGACTCCTACAATGAGCAGTTCTTC
few	TRBD1	TRBV6-6	TRBJ1-3	CASSRQGINTIYF	TGTGCCAGCAGTCGACAGGGTATCAACACCATATATTTT
NA	NA	TRBV6-6	TRBJ1-1	CASSYSGSTEAFF	TGTGCCAGCAGTTACTCGGGGAGCACTGAAGCTTTCTTT
NA	NA	TRBV5-1	TRBJ1-6	CASSLEGGYNSPLHF	TGCGCCAGCAGCTTGGAGGGAGGCTATAATTCACCCCTCCACTTT
NA	TRBD1	TRBV19	TRBJ1-2	CASSRTGGLVYGYTF	TGTGCCAGTAGCCGAACAGGGGGACTGGTCTATGGCTACACCTTC
once	NA	TRBV28	TRBJ2-1	CASSSSSYNEQFF	TGTGCCAGCAGTTCCTCGTCCTACAATGAGCAGTTCTTC
NA	TRBD2	TRBV2	TRBJ2-1	CASSRRLAGDNEQFF	TGTGCCAGCAGCCGGAGGCTAGCGGGGGACAATGAGCAGTTCTTC
once	NA	TRBV30	TRBJ2-7	CAWSPNQGREQYF	TGTGCCTGGAGTCCAAACCAGGGGAGGGAGCAGTACTTC
NA	NA	TRBV27	TRBJ1-1	CASSLGGRGTEAFF	TGTGCCAGCAGTTTAGGGGGAAGGGGCACTGAAGCTTTCTTT
NA	NA	TRBV7-3	TRBJ2-2	CASSLKRDTGELFF	TGTGCCAGCAGCTTAAAGAGGGACACCGGGGAGCTGTTTTTT
few	NA	TRBV5-4	TRBJ1-1	CASSSEPGENTEAFF	TGTGCCAGCAGCTCGGAACCAGGGGAGAACACTGAAGCTTTCTTT
NA	TRBD1	TRBV7-6	TRBJ2-2	CASSRGQGGTGELFF	TGTGCCAGCAGCCGCGGACAGGGTGGAACCGGGGAGCTGTTTTTT
NA	NA	TRBV7-9	TRBJ1-4	CASSLGAGLGEKLFF	TGTGCCAGCAGCTTAGGGGCAGGGTTAGGTGAAAAACTGTTTTTT